This TCR beta chain was profiled in a study of patients and donors after allogeneic stem cell transplantation. TCRdb reanalysed the RT-PCR reads using MiXCR and keeps one entry per CDR3 protein. The top ten hold around 30% of the sample, which has about 110,000 distinct CDR3 sequences, around 38% seen once. V gave up 7 bases and J gave up 5 bases, with 23 bases separating them. The CDR3 covers 15 residues. CDR1 and CDR2 from the germline V gene are SQVTM and ANQGSEA. The chain uses TRBV29-1 and TRBJ2-5, with D maybe TRBD1 (5 bases). Sequencing was done on a sample of blood, either unsorted or a sorted T cell fraction (not recorded which). This TCR was sampled from a human donor who was either an allogeneic HSCT recipient or a stem cell or donor lymphocyte infusion donor (not recorded which). It is not recorded whose cells these are; they may come from a transplant donor. CDR3 region: CSAKSTPGRQETQYF. The CDR3 nucleotides read TGCAGCGCAAAGTCGACGCCCGGTAGACAGGAGACCCAGTACTTC.